This T cell receptor (beta chain) was identified during a study of blood T cell repertoires in COVID-19. Study-wide context: Italy, Spain and the United States were the sources of the convalescent and acute COVID-19 samples.

Some clones are missing from TCRdb's copy, which holds only in-frame ones; the method was immunoSEQ multiplex PCR. The sample contains 50,000 to 65,000 clones, 85% to 90% of which appear only once. CDR1 is MDHEN and CDR2 is SYDVKM in the germline V gene. Trimming left V 4 bases short and J 6 bases short, with 18 bases between. The CDR3 is 15 amino acids. Source material: peripheral blood. This receptor was taken from a man between 35 and 55 years old with active COVID-19. The gene calls are TRBV28 and TRBJ1-2; D may be TRBD1 (5 bases). The CDR3 loop is CASSSHRGTGNGYTF. DNA of the CDR3: TGTGCCAGCAGTTCCCATCGGGGGACCGGGAATGGCTACACCTTC.